These 9 T cell receptor beta chains originate from one sample sequenced in a study of patients and donors after allogeneic stem cell transplantation. TCRdb used MiXCR to reprocess the RT-PCR reads, holding one entry per CDR3 protein. Among roughly 880,000 distinct CDR3 sequences, under 20% were seen once, and the ten largest hold roughly 6.4%. The sequenced sample consisted of blood, either unsorted or a sorted T cell fraction (not recorded which). The source is a human donor who was either an allogeneic HSCT recipient or a stem cell or donor lymphocyte infusion donor (not recorded which). It is not recorded whose cells these are; they may come from a transplant donor.

The chain has TRBV12-3 or TRBV12-4 and TRBJ2-2; D gene uncertain. The ends were cut back, 6 bases at V and 4 bases at J, with 15 bases in the middle. The CDR3 contains 15 residues. The CDR3 is CASSFAQRGTGELFF. The CDR3 coding sequence is TGTGCCAGCAGCTTCGCCCAACGTGGCACCGGGGAGCTGTTTTTT.

The chain recombines TRBV7-2 with TRBJ1-1; D remains unclear. Per germline, CDR1 SGHTA and CDR2 FQGNSA. This CDR3 has 13 amino acids. The V gene lost 7 bases and the J gene lost 0 bases, with 9 bases spanning the gap. The CDR3 DNA follows: TGTGCCAGCAACTACGTCATGAACACTGAAGCTTTCTTT. This gives the protein CASNYVMNTEAFF.

The chain links TRBV28 to TRBJ2-7, with 10 positions matching TRBD1. Germline CDR1 MDHEN, CDR2 SYDVKM. V lost 0 bases to trimming and J lost 7 bases; unmatched junction nucleotides: 9. The length of the CDR3 is 16 residues. The CDR3 DNA reads as TGTGCCAGCAGTTTATGGACAGGGGGCGCCCCGCGGGAGCAGTACTTC. Protein product: CASSLWTGGAPREQYF.

The chain couples TRBV20-1 to TRBJ1-2; possibly TRBD1 for D (5 bases). The CDR3 spans 14 residues. Trimming took off 6 bases at V and 0 bases at J, with 14 bases between the two ends. The germline gives CDR1 DFQATT, CDR2 SNEGSKA (reference sequence). CDR3 bases: TGCAGTGCCAGCGGGGCTGAAGCTAACTATGGCTACACCTTC. Protein sequence: CSASGAEANYGYTF.

This clonotype was seen a handful of times. This chain connects TRBV11-2 to TRBJ2-2; 9 bases align to TRBD1. The J segment lost 3 bases and the V segment lost 5 bases, leaving 16 bases of the junction unmatched. The length of the CDR3 is 19 residues. Germline CDR1 is SGHAT and CDR2 is FQNNGV. CDR3 sequence: CASSTWGSTGQGYTGELFF. The CDR3 DNA is TGTGCCAGCAGCACTTGGGGGTCCACGGGACAGGGCTACACCGGGGAGCTGTTTTTT.

This clonotype was counted between two and nine times. V gene TRBV20-1 combines with J gene TRBJ1-1; the D is unclear. Germline V CDR1 and CDR2: DFQATT, SNEGSKA (reference sequence). V dropped 3 bases and J dropped 0 bases, with 8 bases sitting between them. The CDR3 sequence is 13 residues long. Here the CDR3 reads CSARNSMNTEAFF. The CDR3 nucleotides are TGCAGTGCTAGGAACTCCATGAACACTGAAGCTTTCTTT.

This clonotype was seen a single time. The chain has TRBV30 and TRBJ2-1, with D hard to call. With 5 bases removed from V and 6 bases from J, the gap between germline ends came to 8 bases. CDR1 and CDR2 (germline): GTSNPN, SVGIG (reference sequence). There are 11 residues in the CDR3. CDR3 nucleotide sequence: TGTGCCTGGGAAGCTGTCAATGAGCAGTTCTTC. It is translated as CAWEAVNEQFF.

This clonotype occurred many times. V usage is TRBV6-2 or TRBV6-3 and J usage is TRBJ1-1; D possibly corresponds to TRBD1 (6 bases). This CDR3 contains 13 residues. Germline CDR1 is MNHEY and CDR2 is SVGEGT. V shed 6 bases and J shed 0 bases, with 8 bases lying between them. The CDR3 region has the DNA TGTGCCAGCAGCTACAGGGTGAACACTGAAGCTTTCTTT. The encoded protein is CASSYRVNTEAFF.

This clonotype was picked up a small number of times. V gene TRBV27 combines with J gene TRBJ2-5; D ambiguous. The ends were cut back, 6 bases at V and 4 bases at J, with 9 bases in the middle. CDR3 length: 12 amino acids. Germline lookup yields CDR1 MNHEY and CDR2 SMNVEV (reference sequence). CDR3 amino acids: CASRGIGETQYF. The DNA for the CDR3 is TGTGCCAGCAGAGGGATTGGAGAGACCCAGTACTTC.